This TCR beta chain was recovered during a study of lymphopenia after photon versus proton radiotherapy. Using immunoSEQ multiplex PCR, the repertoire was profiled, and TCRdb retains in-frame clones only, with some absent. The data contain approximately 30,000 clones, roughly 94% of them singletons. Sequencing used peripheral blood, obtained from a patient treated with photon-based radiotherapy. The source of this sequence is a woman aged 50 to 60 with cholangiocarcinoma.

As DNA, the CDR3 is TGTGCCAGCAGCTTCGGGCAGCTCCAGTTCTTC. Encoded protein: CASSFGQLQFF. The rearrangement uses TRBV5-6 and TRBJ2-1; D gene ambiguous. The V end was cut by 2 bases, the J end by 13 bases, with 10 bases between. The CDR3 sequence is 11 residues long. Germline-derived CDR1 and CDR2 are SGHDT and YYEEEE.